Below, 29 T cell receptor beta chains from the same sample are listed, as sequenced in a study of identifying expanded T cells in peripheral blood (dated by TCRdb to about 2019). Libraries were made using the immunoSEQ multiplex PCR assay. TCRdb took this table from immuneACCESS and kept in-frame rearrangements with V and J called. Such tables lack part of the clones; where checked against another copy, unresolved V genes explain under half of the gap, and the rest is unexplained. The sample profile shows about 76,000 clones; approximately 84% of them were found once. Approximately 20% of the sample rests with the top ten. Source material: blood. These TCRs come from a person between 18 and 75 years old in good health.

This clone was found a few times. The genes are TRBV7-2 and TRBJ2-2; D possibly uses TRBD1 or TRBD2 (6 bases each). V was cut by 5 bases and J by 3 bases, with 13 bases left in between. Germline V CDR1 and CDR2: SGHTA, FQGNSA. This CDR3 comprises 15 residues. This CDR3 reads CASSAGGGYTGELFF. CDR3 coding DNA: TGTGCCAGCAGCGCCGGAGGGGGGTACACCGGGGAGCTGTTTTTT. Variable domain in full (rest from reference TRBV7-2 and TRBJ2-2): GAGVSQSPSNKVTEKGKDVELRCDPISGHTALYWYRQSLGQGLEFLIYFQGNSAPDKSGLPSDRFSAERTGGSVSTLTIQRTQQEDSAVYLCASSAGGGYTGELFFGEGSRLTVL.

This sequence joins TRBV7-2 and TRBJ2-5, with D hard to call. V was clipped by 1 base and J by 5 bases, with 11 bases between them. The CDR3 covers 14 residues. CDR1 is SGHTA, CDR2 FQGNSA, per germline. CDR3 in amino acids: CASSLVGQLETQYF. In nucleotides, the CDR3 is TGTGCCAGCAGCTTAGTCGGGCAGCTGGAGACCCAGTACTTC.

J is TRBJ2-5 and V is TRBV21-1; the DNA was not used to check the table's D call, TRBD2. TRBV21-1 is flagged as a pseudogene. The CDR3 length is 17 residues. CDR3 sequence: CASTDRGASGSRETQYF. DNA of the CDR3: TGTGCCAGCACCGACCGGGGGGCTAGCGGGAGTCGCGAGACCCAGTACTTC.

This chain links TRBV5-1 with TRBJ2-5, with D possibly being TRBD1 or TRBD2 (5 bases each). CDR3 length: 17 residues. Trimming stripped 2 bases from V and 8 bases from J, with 25 bases between. CDR1 and CDR2 from the germline V gene are SGHRS and YFSETQ. CDR3 in DNA: TGCGCCAGCAGCTTATCTGTACCGGATGGGGGTCAGGGAACCCAGTACTTC. Its translation: CASSLSVPDGGQGTQYF.

The genes are TRBV6-5 and TRBJ2-7; D is perhaps TRBD2 (6 bases). CDR1 is MNHEY and CDR2 is SVGAGI in the germline V gene. V was clipped by 7 bases and J by 2 bases, with 15 bases between them. This CDR3 spans 14 amino acids. CDR3 sequence reads: CASTPGGGPYEQYF. The CDR3 region has the DNA TGTGCCAGCACCCCGGGTGGAGGGCCCTACGAGCAGTACTTC.

The J gene is TRBJ2-1, the V gene TRBV5-6; 7 bases are a match to TRBD2. The CDR3 consists of 15 residues. V was pared by 3 bases and J by 0 bases, with 3 bases of the junction left unmatched. In germline, CDR1 is SGHDT, CDR2 YYEEEE. CDR3 sequence: CASSSGLSSYNEQFF. CDR3 sequence (DNA): TGTGCCAGCAGCTCGGGACTAAGCTCCTACAATGAGCAGTTCTTC. Variable domain in full (rest from reference TRBV5-6 and TRBJ2-1): DAGVTQSPTHLIKTRGQQVTLRCSPKSGHDTVSWYQQALGQGPQFIFQYYEEEERQRGNFPDRFSGHQFPNYSSELNVNALLLGDSALYLCASSSGLSSYNEQFFGPGTRLTVL.

This clone was seen only a few times. The rearrangement uses TRBV7-3 and TRBJ2-2; TRBD2 matches at 7 bases. From germline, CDR1 is SGHTA and CDR2 FQGTGA. Germline trimming cut 5 bases from V and 4 bases from J; bases unmatched to any gene: 7. The CDR3 runs 15 residues. CDR3 nucleotide sequence: TGTGCCAGCAGCCCACGGGCTAGCGGCACCGGGGAGCTGTTTTTT. Amino acids: CASSPRASGTGELFF.

V gene TRBV28 combines with J gene TRBJ2-5, with D perhaps matching TRBD1 or TRBD2 (7 bases each). The CDR3 is 16 amino acids. Trimming shortened V by 6 bases and J by 3 bases, and 20 bases separated the two germline ends. The germline V gene encodes CDR1 MDHEN and CDR2 SYDVKM. The CDR3 loop reads CASSITPRGTEETQYF. As DNA, the CDR3 is TGTGCCAGCAGCATCACTCCGCGGGGGACAGAAGAGACCCAGTACTTC.

The CDR3 sequence: CATSRDEFFGTAGVTQYF. In DNA, the CDR3 is TGTGCCACCAGCAGAGATGAATTTTTCGGGACAGCGGGGGTGACCCAGTACTTC. The rearrangement links TRBV15 to TRBJ2-5; TRBD2 might be the D (8 bases). This CDR3 contains 18 residues. The germline V gene has CDR1 LNHNV and CDR2 YYDKDF (reference sequence). V was shortened by 0 bases and J by 7 bases, with 24 bases between the two germline ends.

The chain joins TRBV5-4 to TRBJ2-3, with D unresolved. V lost 5 bases to trimming and J lost 6 bases, with 13 bases between them. Germline assignment: CDR1 SGHNT and CDR2 YYREEE (reference sequence). This CDR3 spans 13 amino acids. The CDR3 loop reads CASSGIPLDTQYF. The CDR3, as DNA: TGTGCCAGCAGTGGGATACCACTGGATACGCAGTATTTT.

The chain links TRBV29-1 to TRBJ2-1; perhaps TRBD2 as D (5 bases). The CDR3 extends over 15 amino acids. V was cut by 6 bases and J by 0 bases, with 15 bases left in between. Looked up from germline, CDR1 is SQVTM and CDR2 is ANQGSEA. The CDR3 spells CSVSIGGSSYNEQFF. Here the CDR3 DNA reads TGCAGCGTCTCGATTGGTGGGAGCTCCTACAATGAGCAGTTCTTC.

The chain is built from TRBV28 and TRBJ1-5, with 7 bases identical to TRBD1. CDR3 size: 18 residues. Germline loops: CDR1 MDHEN, CDR2 SYDVKM. V was pared by 5 bases and J by 0 bases, with 13 bases of the junction left unmatched. CDR3: CASSQSTGLGSSNQPQHF. The CDR3 DNA follows: TGTGCCAGCAGTCAGTCGACAGGGCTGGGCTCTAGCAATCAGCCCCAGCATTTT.

V is TRBV28 and J is TRBJ2-7; D could derive from TRBD1 or TRBD2 (5 bases each). CDR1 and CDR2 (germline): MDHEN, SYDVKM. The CDR3 consists of 14 residues. V lost 4 bases, J lost 5 bases, and 15 bases lay in between. In DNA form, the CDR3 reads TGTGCCAGCAGTTCCGGGACCCACCTAGACGAGCAGTACTTC. This codes for CASSSGTHLDEQYF.

This chain links TRBV11-3 with TRBJ2-7; D remains unclear. Trimming stripped 5 bases from V and 2 bases from J, with 16 bases between. The germline CDR1 and CDR2 sequences are SGHNT and YENEEA. This CDR3 is 15 amino acids long. CDR3 in DNA: TGTGCCAGCAGCACCTCGGACCCGACCACCTACGAGCAGTACTTC. It encodes CASSTSDPTTYEQYF.

V gene TRBV9 combines with J gene TRBJ2-1; no clear D gene. Per germline, CDR1 SGDLS and CDR2 YYNGEE. Trimming cost V 3 bases and J 6 bases, with 7 bases left between them. The CDR3 loop spans 12 amino acids. The CDR3: CASSETLNEQFF. DNA of the CDR3: TGTGCCAGCAGCGAGACTCTCAATGAGCAGTTCTTC.

The rearrangement joins TRBV12-2 to TRBJ2-3; the table's TRBD2 call for D was not verified on the DNA. TRBV12-2 is listed as a pseudogene. The CDR3 has 18 residues. CDR3 in DNA: TGTGCAAGTCGCTTAGGCGGGCAAGCGGGAGGGCCAACAGATACGCAGTATTTT. This translates into CASRLGGQAGGPTDTQYF.

The CDR3 DNA is TGTGCCAGCAGTTTAGTGGGAGCGTCCTACAATGAGCAGTTCTTC. Protein sequence: CASSLVGASYNEQFF. The chain combines TRBV28 with TRBJ2-1; weak D call: TRBD2 (5 bases). V was cut by 2 bases and J by 1 base, with 9 bases left in between. The CDR3 covers 15 residues. Germline values: CDR1 MDHEN, CDR2 SYDVKM. The variable domain in full, completed from reference TRBV28 and TRBJ2-1, reads DVKVTQSSRYLVKRTGEKVFLECVQDMDHENMFWYRQDPGLGLRLIYFSYDVKMKEKGDIPEGYSVSREKKERFSLILESASTNQTSMYLCASSLVGASYNEQFFGPGTRLTVL.

This rearrangement joins TRBV6-6 to TRBJ1-2; D perhaps matches TRBD1 (5 bases). Looked up from germline, CDR1 is MNHNY and CDR2 is SVGAGI (reference sequence). The CDR3 is 12 residues long. Trimming took 6 bases from V and 8 from J, leaving 13 bases between them. CDR3 in amino acids: CASSRDQGGYTF. CDR3 DNA: TGTGCCAGCAGCCGGGACCAAGGAGGCTACACCTTC.

The CDR3 is CASSLEVGQGIPIGYTF. The CDR3, as DNA: TGTGCCAGCAGCTTGGAGGTAGGACAGGGAATCCCTATTGGCTACACCTTC. The genes are TRBV5-4 and TRBJ1-2; TRBD1 aligns across 8 bases. The CDR3 is 17 residues long. Germline values: CDR1 SGHNT, CDR2 YYREEE (reference sequence). Losses at the gene ends were 0 bases for V and 7 bases for J; bases not matched to a gene: 14.

V gene TRBV6-6 combines with J gene TRBJ2-2; 9 bases match TRBD2. The CDR3 runs 16 residues. Germline CDR1 reads MNHNY; CDR2 reads SVGAGI (reference sequence). V was clipped by 2 bases and J by 8 bases; unmatched bases: 9. This CDR3 is CASSYRAGGQGGELFF. The CDR3 DNA reads as TGTGCCAGCAGTTACAGGGCGGGAGGGCAAGGGGGGGAGCTGTTTTTT.

The CDR3 sequence is CASSRGGRTYEQYF. The CDR3 nucleotides are TGTGCCAGTAGTAGGGGGGGCAGAACCTACGAGCAGTACTTC. The chain carries TRBV19 and TRBJ2-7, with D perhaps TRBD2 (7 bases). This CDR3 comprises 14 residues. The germline V and J ends were trimmed by 4 bases and 2 bases, with 12 bases remaining between them. CDR1 is LNHDA, CDR2 SQIVND, per germline (reference sequence).

The chain carries TRBV7-2 and TRBJ2-2, with D unclear. This CDR3 comprises 14 residues. Trimming took 5 bases from V and 5 from J, leaving 12 bases between them. CDR1 SGHTA and CDR2 FQGNSA come from the germline V gene. CDR3 amino acids: CASSQDRVTGELFF. The DNA of the CDR3 is TGTGCCAGCAGCCAAGACCGGGTAACCGGGGAGCTGTTTTTT.

To note about this clone: The conserved final phenylalanine or tryptophan is absent from the CDR3, which likely points to a read error. No DNA is shown, since the ends of the CDR3 on it are uncertain; the CDR3 is the one TCRdb lists. This chain connects TRBV30 to TRBJ1-1; the listed D gene, TRBD1, was not tested against the DNA. Germline V gene lookup returns CDR1 GTSNPN and CDR2 SVGIG (reference sequence). Counting both end residues, the CDR3 totals 10 amino acids. The chain's CDR3 is CAWISTSVQV.

This sequence joins TRBV5-4 and TRBJ2-7; D may be TRBD1 (5 bases). The germline CDR1 and CDR2 sequences are SGHNT and YYREEE (reference sequence). The CDR3 has 16 amino acids. Trimming took off 0 bases at V and 3 bases at J, with 16 bases between the two ends. CDR3 DNA sequence: TGTGCCAGCAGCTTGGGTCCAGGGATAGGAGTCTACGAGCAGTACTTC. This encodes CASSLGPGIGVYEQYF.

The V call is TRBV27, the J call TRBJ2-1; 10 bases match TRBD2. Unmatched junction bases numbered 2, after V lost 2 bases and J lost 7 bases. The CDR3 loop spans 14 amino acids. The germline V gene has CDR1 MNHEY and CDR2 SMNVEV (reference sequence). The CDR3 DNA is TGTGCCAGCAGTTTACTAGCGGGAGCGAATGAGCAGTTCTTC. Its protein is CASSLLAGANEQFF.

V is TRBV7-6 and J is TRBJ1-5, with a possible D match to TRBD1 (6 bases). V was pared by 4 bases and J by 5 bases, with 21 bases between. This CDR3 contains 17 residues. The germline V gene encodes CDR1 SGHVS and CDR2 FNYEAQ. For the CDR3, the DNA is TGTGCCAGCAGCTCCACTCAACAGGGTCGGGGGGATCAGCCCCAGCATTTT. The encoded protein is CASSSTQQGRGDQPQHF.

CDR3 DNA: TGTGCCAGCAGCTTAGAAGTAGGAAGGGGGCGTAAAGATACGCAGTATTTT. Amino acid sequence: CASSLEVGRGRKDTQYF. The chain links TRBV11-2 to TRBJ2-3; 7 nucleotides agree with TRBD1. The CDR3 is 17 amino acids. Germline V gene sequence: CDR1 SGHAT, CDR2 FQNNGV. With V trimmed by 0 bases and J by 5 bases, 11 bases remained unmatched.

The CDR3 sequence: CASSFDSWRRYIQYF. CDR3 nucleotide sequence: TGTGCCAGCAGCTTTGATTCTTGGCGGAGGTACATTCAGTACTTC. The V gene is TRBV12-1, the J gene TRBJ2-4; TRBD2 reflects the table's D call only, with no check against the DNA. TRBV12-1 is a known pseudogene. CDR3 length equals 15 residues.

The CDR3 region has the DNA TGTGCCACCAAACAGGGGGCCGGATCCGAGCAGTACTTC. Encoded protein: CATKQGAGSEQYF. The chain couples TRBV19 to TRBJ2-7, with TRBD1 matching over 9 bases. Trimming removed 10 bases from V and 6 bases from J; junction bases left unmatched: 10. From germline, CDR1 is LNHDA and CDR2 SQIVND (reference sequence). This CDR3 comprises 13 residues.